This TCR beta chain was recovered during a study of graft-versus-host responses after intestinal transplantation. Study as a whole: After anti-thymocyte globulin induction, recipients took tacrolimus and steroids for approximately three years. Study findings and constraints: Peak circulating GvH clone levels were associated with early post-transplant HvG declines.

The CDR3 is 15 residues long. Germline CDR1 is SGHRS and CDR2 is YFSETQ. V lost 0 bases and J 4 bases, leaving 11 bases between the germline ends. Of note for this clone: The antigen remains unidentified.

Using immunoSEQ multiplex PCR, the repertoire was profiled, and TCRdb retains in-frame clones only, with some absent. The sample records some 96,000 clones, roughly 87% being singletons. This chain joins TRBV5-1 and TRBJ2-1; D may be TRBD1 or TRBD2 (7 bases each). The input for sequencing was unstimulated CD4+ T cells sorted from spleen or lymph node cells, taken before transplant. The receptor comes from a human donor who was the organ donor for an intestinal transplant. CDR3 sequence: CASSLDQGGYNEQFF. CDR3 bases: TGCGCCAGCAGCTTGGATCAGGGGGGGTACAATGAGCAGTTCTTC.